Listed here is a single TCR beta chain. Its specificity is unknown. The data are from a study of CD8 T cells in Susac syndrome. Across the whole study: At the time their blood was drawn, patients with Susac syndrome were either therapy-naive, on corticosteroids (with some of them also receiving intravenous immunoglobulin), or on intravenous immunoglobulin alone. General observations from the study: Susac CD8+ cells expanded clonally the most in TEMRA cells and in active patients.

Reverse transcription used about 0.5 to 1 ug RNA and random hexamers. Multiplex immunoSEQ PCR targeted 54 Vbeta and 13 Jbeta TCR beta segments. TCRdb reanalysed the immunoSEQ multiplex PCR reads using MiXCR and keeps one entry per CDR3 protein. The sample lists approximately 190,000 distinct CDR3 sequences, around 93% occurring once. The patients with Susac syndrome satisfied recently defined diagnostic criteria for either definite or probable disease. CDR3 length: 18 amino acids. The J segment lost 1 base and the V segment lost 2 bases, leaving 9 bases of the junction unmatched. The V and J genes are TRBV23-1 and TRBJ1-5, with 9 bases identical to TRBD1. TRBV23-1 is an ORF, and what it does is uncertain. The receptor comes from a human donor with Susac syndrome. Material: CD8+ T cells from PBMCs. CDR3 coding DNA: TGCGCCAGCAGTCAACCAGACGGACAGGGGACGAGCAATCAGCCCCAGCATTTT. This encodes CASSQPDGQGTSNQPQHF.